These 15 T cell receptor beta chains were all obtained from the same sample, sequenced in a study of CD8+ T cells in alopecia areata. Reverse transcription of extracted RNA yielded cDNA, which provided the sequencing template. Using immunoSEQ multiplex PCR, the repertoire was profiled, and TCRdb retains in-frame clones only, with some absent. The sample consists of roughly 190,000 clones, less than 70% of them appearing once. This sample's treatment: oral pan-JAK inhibitor, 5-10 mg twice daily. Sequences were derived from CD4+ T cells sorted from blood, sampled around week 50, from a patient treated with tofacitinib. The receptors were gathered from a human donor with alopecia areata.

There are a few counts of this clone. J is TRBJ2-7 and V is TRBV7-6; TRBD1 matches 10 bases. The junction had 3 bases not matched to a gene; V was cut back by 2 bases and J by 2 bases. CDR3 length equals 15 residues. CDR1 is SGHVS, CDR2 FNYEAQ, per germline. CDR3 loop: CASSLTGTGAYEQYF. The DNA for the CDR3 is TGTGCCAGCAGCTTAACCGGGACAGGGGCCTACGAGCAGTACTTC.

The chain has TRBV29-1 and TRBJ2-7; D is uncertain. V shed 1 base and J shed 4 bases, with 14 bases lying between them. The CDR3 extends over 14 amino acids. Per the germline V gene, CDR1 is SQVTM and CDR2 is ANQGSEA. As DNA, the CDR3 is TGCAGCGTTGAAGTCTCGGGTCGGCCTTACGAGCAGTACTTC. This translates into CSVEVSGRPYEQYF.

This clone was recorded a few times. V and J are TRBV10-3 and TRBJ1-5; the match to TRBD1 covers 10 bases. Germline V lookup: CDR1 ENHRY, CDR2 SYGVKD. V lost 4 bases to trimming and J lost 3 bases; unmatched junction nucleotides: 3. The CDR3 spans 15 residues. CDR3 residues: CAISAGTGDNQPQHF. DNA for the CDR3: TGTGCCATCAGTGCCGGGACAGGGGACAATCAGCCCCAGCATTTT.

The chain carries TRBV4-3 and TRBJ2-1; 8 bases map to TRBD1. V lost 0 bases to trimming and J lost 2 bases; unmatched junction nucleotides: 3. The germline CDR1 and CDR2 sequences are LGHNA and YSLEER. This CDR3 is built from 16 residues. DNA for the CDR3: TGCGCCAGCAGCCAAGATACAGGGGGTGCCTACAATGAGCAGTTCTTC. Its protein product is CASSQDTGGAYNEQFF.

This clone showed up just a few times. The chain couples TRBV10-3 to TRBJ1-2; the match to TRBD1 covers 7 bases. With V trimmed by 3 bases and J by 7 bases, 11 bases remained unmatched. This CDR3 has 15 residues. Germline V lookup: CDR1 ENHRY, CDR2 SYGVKD. The CDR3 loop reads CAISDGPGGVSGYTF. CDR3 in DNA: TGTGCCATCAGTGACGGGCCAGGGGGTGTCAGTGGCTACACCTTC.

The V gene is TRBV6-1, the J gene TRBJ2-5; D possibly corresponds to TRBD1 (6 bases). With the DNA end fitting TRBJ2-7 better, the J assignment may be wrong. The CDR3 consists of 14 residues. CDR1 is MNHNS and CDR2 is SASEGT in the germline V gene. This chain's CDR3 is CASSVDIQGYEQYF. CDR3 nucleotide sequence: TGTGCCAGCAGTGTTGATATACAGGGCTACGAGCAGTACTTC.

The chain links TRBV13 to TRBJ2-5, with 8 bases lining up with TRBD2. Near its end, the DNA agrees better with TRBJ2-7, so the J call may be wrong. The CDR3 sequence is 16 residues long. Germline V gives CDR1 PRHDT, CDR2 FYEKMQ (reference sequence). The CDR3 nucleotides read TGTGCCAGCAGCTTAGGCCTCGGGGGGGTCTCCTACGAGCAGTACTTC. This encodes CASSLGLGGVSYEQYF.

Points on this clone: This same CDR3 is encoded by further DNA sequences in the sample. The rearrangement joins TRBV5-1 to TRBJ2-3, with D possibly being TRBD1 or TRBD2 (6 bases each). CDR3 size: 15 residues. Trimming stripped 4 bases from V and 0 bases from J, with 12 bases between. CDR1 SGHRS and CDR2 YFSETQ come from the germline V gene. The DNA of the CDR3 is TGCGCCAGCAGCCTAAGGGGGGTGAGCACAGATACGCAGTATTTT. Encoded protein: CASSLRGVSTDTQYF. Together with reference TRBV5-1 and TRBJ2-3, the CDR3 gives the full variable domain: KAGVTQTPRYLIKTRGQQVTLSCSPISGHRSVSWYQQTPGQGLQFLFEYFSETQRNKGNFPGRFSGRQFSNSRSEMNVSTLELGDSALYLCASSLRGVSTDTQYFGPGTRLTVL.

This chain uses TRBV29-1 with TRBJ1-3; D is perhaps TRBD1 (6 bases). This CDR3 region has 13 residues. The germline CDR1 and CDR2 sequences are SQVTM and ANQGSEA. Trimming shortened V by 6 bases and J by 0 bases, and 9 bases separated the two germline ends. CDR3 in amino acids: CSVGTSSGNTIYF. The CDR3 nucleotides read TGCAGCGTCGGGACAAGCTCTGGAAACACCATATATTTT.

The chain uses TRBV29-1 and TRBJ1-2; D perhaps matches TRBD1 (6 bases). The CDR3 is made up of 12 amino acids. The germline gives CDR1 SQVTM, CDR2 ANQGSEA. V was shortened by 7 bases and J by 2 bases, with 11 bases between the two germline ends. The CDR3 reads CSGTETNYGYTF. The CDR3, as DNA: TGCAGCGGGACAGAGACAAACTATGGCTACACCTTC.

This rearrangement joins TRBV2 to TRBJ1-4; weak D call: TRBD1 (5 bases). CDR3 length equals 16 residues. CDR1 and CDR2 from the germline V gene are SNHLY and FYNNEI. The V end lost 5 bases, the J end lost 1 base, and 14 bases lay between the germline ends. CDR3 nucleotides: TGTGCCAGCAGTTACAGACAGTTTCAAACTAATGAAAAACTGTTTTTT. It encodes CASSYRQFQTNEKLFF.

This clone was seen only a few times. This same CDR3 is encoded by further DNA sequences in the sample. The CDR3 bases are TGCAGCGTTGGGGGAACCGGGGAGCTGTTTTTT. Encoded protein: CSVGGTGELFF. This chain connects TRBV29-1 to TRBJ2-2; D unclear. CDR3 length: 11 residues. Germline V gene data show CDR1 as SQVTM and CDR2 as ANQGSEA. V was cut by 4 bases and J by 5 bases, with 5 bases left in between.

This clone was counted ten times or more. CDR3 coding DNA: TGTGCCAGCTCACCTATGACAGGGTCGGACACTGAAGCTTTCTTT. This codes for CASSPMTGSDTEAFF. The V and J genes are TRBV18 and TRBJ1-1, with 7 bases that match TRBD1. Germline lookup yields CDR1 KGHSH and CDR2 LQKENI. CDR3 size: 15 residues. J lost 3 bases, V lost 3 bases, and 7 bases had no gene match.

The V gene is TRBV5-6, the J gene TRBJ2-5, with D perhaps being TRBD1 or TRBD2 (6 bases each). CDR3 length: 16 amino acids. V shed 1 base and J shed 4 bases, with 17 bases lying between them. From germline, CDR1 is SGHDT and CDR2 YYEEEE. CDR3 nucleotide sequence: TGTGCCAGCAGCTTGTTGTGGCAGGGGAGGACAGAGACCCAGTACTTC. Amino acids: CASSLLWQGRTETQYF.

This chain links TRBV30 with TRBJ2-2, with D perhaps matching TRBD2 (5 bases). The germline gives CDR1 GTSNPN, CDR2 SVGIG (reference sequence). CDR3 length: 12 residues. V lost 8 bases to trimming and J lost 5 bases, with 12 bases between them. The CDR3 sequence: CAGGLGTGELFF. In DNA, the CDR3 is TGTGCCGGAGGCCTGGGGACCGGGGAGCTGTTTTTT.